This record covers a single TCR beta chain. CD45RO negativity and positive selection for CCR7 defined naive CD8 cells, a population that excluded terminally differentiated effector memory CD45RA+ cells. This record belongs to a study of shared clonotypes between healthy human individuals. Across the whole study: Per-donor plates numbered three CD4 naive, three CD4 memory, two CD8 naive and one CD8 memory.

The CDR3 runs to 19 residues. Germline V gene lookup returns CDR1 SGHRS and CDR2 YFSETQ. Trimming at V came to 2 bases and at J to 2 bases, leaving 14 bases not matched to a gene. Several immunoSEQ plates held equal portions of the genomic DNA taken from each subset. Assay: immunoSEQ multiplex PCR; the TCRdb copy retains only in-frame clones and omits some. The repertoire has about 2.1 million clones, 93% of them found once; the top ten carry roughly 1.8%. This clonotype was obtained from a man younger than 30 in good health. Some clones in this sample may be carry-over from other donors' samples. Sequencing was done on a sample of naive CD8+ T cells from PBMCs. The chain combines TRBV5-1 with TRBJ2-5; 11 nucleotides line up with TRBD2. CDR3 protein: CASSFPTIAGGRYQETQYF. CDR3 coding DNA: TGCGCCAGCAGCTTCCCCACAATAGCGGGAGGGCGTTATCAAGAGACCCAGTACTTC.